Below are 12 T cell receptor beta chains sequenced from a single sample in a study of blood T cell repertoires in COVID-19. Clones were read by immunoSEQ multiplex PCR, and TCRdb kept only the in-frame ones, dropping some. Here the sample spans some 200,000 clones, approximately 80% being singletons. Material for sequencing was peripheral blood. These receptor sequences come from a human donor with acute or convalescent COVID-19. The donor label of this sample is uncertain.

The chain is built from TRBV2 and TRBJ2-5, with D tentatively TRBD2 (5 bases). This CDR3 is built from 15 residues. V lost 6 bases and J lost 4, with 18 bases in between. Germline CDR1 reads SNHLY; CDR2 reads FYNNEI. This chain's CDR3 is CASSESGFWGETQYF. In DNA, the CDR3 is TGTGCCAGCAGCGAATCGGGATTCTGGGGAGAGACCCAGTACTTC.

In this sample, this clone turned up once. Other DNA variants within this sample encode the same CDR3. J is TRBJ2-3 and V is TRBV5-1; D may be TRBD2 (6 bases). The length of the CDR3 is 15 residues. From germline, CDR1 is SGHRS and CDR2 YFSETQ. V was trimmed by 0 bases and J by 0 bases, leaving 8 bases between them. This chain's CDR3 is CASSLAGGSTDTQYF. The CDR3 DNA reads TGCGCCAGCAGCTTGGCCGGGGGTAGCACAGATACGCAGTATTTT.

The chain joins TRBV28 to TRBJ1-6; D unresolved. Between the trimmed V and J ends, which lost 1 base and 8 bases, there was a span of 9 bases. The CDR3 spans 14 residues. The V gene's germline CDR1 is MDHEN and CDR2 SYDVKM. This CDR3 reads CASSLYRVDSPLHF. CDR3 sequence (DNA): TGTGCCAGCAGTTTATATCGGGTTGATTCACCCCTCCACTTT.

The V and J genes are TRBV27 and TRBJ2-1, with 13 bases fitting TRBD2. V lost 5 bases to trimming and J lost 4 bases; unmatched junction nucleotides: 5. The CDR3 has 16 amino acids. Germline V lookup: CDR1 MNHEY, CDR2 SMNVEV (reference sequence). CDR3 in DNA: TGTGCCAGCAGTCTGGGGACTAGCGGGAAATACAATGAGCAGTTCTTC. This sequence encodes CASSLGTSGKYNEQFF.

The V call is TRBV7-2, the J call TRBJ2-1; D unresolved. The germline CDR1 and CDR2 sequences are SGHTA and FQGNSA. V lost 4 bases and J 9 bases, leaving 25 bases between the germline ends. This CDR3 comprises 17 residues. CDR3: CASSYVSGAWVLGEQFF. DNA for the CDR3: TGTGCCAGCAGCTATGTTTCCGGAGCGTGGGTGCTCGGTGAGCAGTTCTTC. The entire variable domain, with the rest obtained from reference TRBV7-2 and TRBJ2-1, is as follows: GAGVSQSPSNKVTEKGKDVELRCDPISGHTALYWYRQSLGQGLEFLIYFQGNSAPDKSGLPSDRFSAERTGGSVSTLTIQRTQQEDSAVYLCASSYVSGAWVLGEQFFGPGTRLTVL.

This sequence joins TRBV4-2 and TRBJ1-2; weak D call: TRBD1 (6 bases). Germline V gene sequence: CDR1 LGHNA, CDR2 YNFKEQ. The length of the CDR3 is 16 residues. Trimming removed 0 bases at V and 7 bases at J, with 18 bases between. In nucleotides, the CDR3 is TGTGCCAGCAGCCAAGAGTCGGAGGGGGGGTTTGCTGGCTACACCTTC. It specifies CASSQESEGGFAGYTF.

This chain joins TRBV6-5 and TRBJ2-5, with TRBD2 matching over 11 bases. The CDR3 has 15 amino acids. The germline CDR1 and CDR2 sequences are MNHEY and SVGAGI. J was trimmed by 9 bases and V by 0 bases; bases with no gene match: 6. The CDR3 reads CASSYSTSGEGPQYF. In nucleotides, the CDR3 is TGTGCCAGCAGTTACTCGACTAGCGGGGAAGGGCCCCAGTACTTC.

J is TRBJ2-7 and V is TRBV7-9; 10 bases fit TRBD1. Germline V lookup: CDR1 SEHNR, CDR2 FQNEAQ (reference sequence). V trimming: 5 bases; J trimming: 6 bases; junction bases outside the gene matches: 7. The CDR3 runs 14 residues. As DNA, the CDR3 is TGTGCCAGCAGCATGACAGGGGGCGGCGGCGAGCAGTACTTC. Protein sequence: CASSMTGGGGEQYF.

This chain joins TRBV5-1 and TRBJ2-3, with D perhaps matching TRBD2 (5 bases). V lost 4 bases, J lost 2 bases, and 8 bases lay in between. CDR1 is SGHRS and CDR2 is YFSETQ in the germline V gene. CDR3 size: 13 residues. The CDR3 DNA reads TGCGCCAGCAGCGCCGGGGTCACAGATACGCAGTATTTT. Encoded protein: CASSAGVTDTQYF.

Comment on this clone: The same CDR3 also results from other DNA sequences found in this sample. The J gene is TRBJ1-2, the V gene TRBV12-3 or TRBV12-4, with a possible D match to TRBD1 (6 bases). The V end was cut by 3 bases, the J end by 7 bases, with 12 bases between. There are 13 residues in the CDR3. CDR3 nucleotides: TGTGCCAGCAGTTTGGCGGGGGCGGGTGGCTACACCTTC. The encoded protein is CASSLAGAGGYTF.

The chain joins TRBV27 to TRBJ2-3, with D tentatively TRBD2 (6 bases). CDR1 is MNHEY, CDR2 SMNVEV, per germline (reference sequence). The CDR3 consists of 17 residues. Trimming stripped 5 bases from V and 2 bases from J, with 20 bases between. Written as DNA, the CDR3 is TGTGCCAGCAGTCCTTTGGGGGGTCCCCCGTACACAGATACGCAGTATTTT. It specifies CASSPLGGPPYTDTQYF.

The table lists this clone with a count of one. The V call is TRBV27, the J call TRBJ2-7, with TRBD1 matching 9 bases. This CDR3 contains 15 residues. J gave up 6 bases and V 5 bases, and 11 bases lay outside the gene matches. Germline V lookup: CDR1 MNHEY, CDR2 SMNVEV (reference sequence). The CDR3 DNA reads as TGTGCCAGCAGTCCGGGGACAGGGAGCGTAGTCGAGCAGTACTTC. This encodes CASSPGTGSVVEQYF.